A selection of T cell receptor beta chains follows, all from one sample in a study of blood T cells in healthy people across ages. TCRdb called the 5' RACE reads again in MiXCR, with one record for every CDR3 protein. The sample yields approximately 850,000 distinct CDR3 sequences, 55% to 70% seen once. What was sequenced was blood. The source of these receptors is a man aged 25-40 years in good health. CDR3s include the opening cysteine and the closing phenylalanine or tryptophan. Each record gives: D gene, J gene, V gene, clone size, CDR3 length, CDR3 DNA, CDR3 protein. The D gene is left open where the match is weak. Not every row has a clone size; where given, it reads once, few, many or a size class.

d_call: NA
j_call: TRBJ2-1
v_call: TRBV5-5
clone_size: NA
cdr3_length: 14
cdr3_nt: TGTGCCAGCAGCTCCAACCGGAAACTGGATGAGCAGTTCTTC
cdr3_aa: CASSSNRKLDEQFF

d_call: NA
j_call: TRBJ2-1
v_call: TRBV29-1
clone_size: many
cdr3_length: 12
cdr3_nt: TGCAGCGTGGTCGTGTGGGCGGATGAGCAGTTCTTC
cdr3_aa: CSVVVWADEQFF

d_call: TRBD2
j_call: TRBJ2-3
v_call: TRBV12-3/TRBV12-4
clone_size: few
cdr3_length: 16
cdr3_nt: TGTGCCAGCAGTTTACTGGGGGGAGGGAGCACAGATACGCAGTATTTT
cdr3_aa: CASSLLGGGSTDTQYF

d_call: NA
j_call: TRBJ1-4
v_call: TRBV20-1
clone_size: NA
cdr3_length: 14
cdr3_nt: TGCAGTGCTAGAAAGGGGGGCACTAATGAAAAACTGTTTTTT
cdr3_aa: CSARKGGTNEKLFF

d_call: NA
j_call: TRBJ2-3
v_call: TRBV3-1
clone_size: few
cdr3_length: 14
cdr3_nt: TGTGCCAGCAGCCAAGAGCCGAGCACAGATACGCAGTATTTT
cdr3_aa: CASSQEPSTDTQYF

d_call: NA
j_call: TRBJ1-4
v_call: TRBV20-1
clone_size: NA
cdr3_length: 14
cdr3_nt: TGCAGTGCTAGAATAGCCGGAACTAATGAAAAACTGTTTTTT
cdr3_aa: CSARIAGTNEKLFF

d_call: NA
j_call: TRBJ2-1
v_call: TRBV12-3/TRBV12-4
clone_size: many
cdr3_length: 10
cdr3_nt: TGTGCCAGCAGTTTCAATGAGCAGTTCTTC
cdr3_aa: CASSFNEQFF

d_call: NA
j_call: TRBJ2-3
v_call: TRBV9
clone_size: NA
cdr3_length: 12
cdr3_nt: TGTGCCAGCAGCGGGATTCCAGATACGCAGTATTTT
cdr3_aa: CASSGIPDTQYF

d_call: TRBD1
j_call: TRBJ2-5
v_call: TRBV28
clone_size: NA
cdr3_length: 15
cdr3_nt: TGTGCCAGCAGTCCGACCGGGACAGGGAAAGAGACCCAGTACTTC
cdr3_aa: CASSPTGTGKETQYF

d_call: NA
j_call: TRBJ2-7
v_call: TRBV4-3
clone_size: few
cdr3_length: 14
cdr3_nt: TGCGCCAGCAGCCAAGGACTAGAGCCCTACGAGCAGTACTTC
cdr3_aa: CASSQGLEPYEQYF

d_call: TRBD2
j_call: TRBJ2-6
v_call: TRBV4-3
clone_size: NA
cdr3_length: 16
cdr3_nt: TGCGCCAGCAGCCAAGTTAGGACTAGTCTCCACTACGAGCAGTATTTC
cdr3_aa: CASSQVRTSLHYEQYF

d_call: NA
j_call: TRBJ1-1
v_call: TRBV4-1
clone_size: few
cdr3_length: 16
cdr3_nt: TGCGCCAGCAGCTCACCCCAGAGGCAGGGTCGTACTGAAGCTTTCTTT
cdr3_aa: CASSSPQRQGRTEAFF

d_call: NA
j_call: TRBJ1-1
v_call: TRBV20-1
clone_size: NA
cdr3_length: 14
cdr3_nt: TGCAGTGCTAGGAGACAGATATCAGGCACTGAAGCTTTCTTT
cdr3_aa: CSARRQISGTEAFF

d_call: NA
j_call: TRBJ2-4
v_call: TRBV20-1
clone_size: many
cdr3_length: 17
cdr3_nt: TGCAGTGCTAGAGACGGACGAGGCGGGCTGGGCAAAAACATTCAGTACTTC
cdr3_aa: CSARDGRGGLGKNIQYF

d_call: NA
j_call: TRBJ2-1
v_call: TRBV7-9
clone_size: NA
cdr3_length: 17
cdr3_nt: TGTGCCAGCAGCTTAGACGGGAGAGAGATTTTTTTCGATGAGCAGTTCTTC
cdr3_aa: CASSLDGREIFFDEQFF

d_call: TRBD1
j_call: TRBJ2-1
v_call: TRBV7-2
clone_size: NA
cdr3_length: 18
cdr3_nt: TGTGCCAGCAGCCAGTTCCCGGCCGGGACAGGGGGCTACAATGAGCAGTTCTTC
cdr3_aa: CASSQFPAGTGGYNEQFF

d_call: NA
j_call: TRBJ2-3
v_call: TRBV12-3/TRBV12-4
clone_size: few
cdr3_length: 17
cdr3_nt: TGTGCCAGCAGTCCAAGCCGGACGTACCTGGCCGGAGATACGCAGTATTTT
cdr3_aa: CASSPSRTYLAGDTQYF

d_call: NA
j_call: TRBJ2-1
v_call: TRBV12-3/TRBV12-4
clone_size: few
cdr3_length: 14
cdr3_nt: TGTGCCAGCAGCGTCCAGCGAGTCTACAATGAGCAGTTCTTC
cdr3_aa: CASSVQRVYNEQFF

d_call: TRBD1
j_call: TRBJ1-1
v_call: TRBV6-6
clone_size: NA
cdr3_length: 12
cdr3_nt: TGTGCCAGCAATGACAGGGACACTGAAGCTTTCTTT
cdr3_aa: CASNDRDTEAFF

d_call: NA
j_call: TRBJ1-2
v_call: TRBV6-1
clone_size: few
cdr3_length: 13
cdr3_nt: TGTGCCAGCAGTGAATATCAGGGGACGGGCTACACCTTC
cdr3_aa: CASSEYQGTGYTF

d_call: TRBD1
j_call: TRBJ2-5
v_call: TRBV10-3
clone_size: few
cdr3_length: 16
cdr3_nt: TGTGCCATCAGTGAGTCGAAGACAGGGGGCGCGAAGACCCAGTACTTC
cdr3_aa: CAISESKTGGAKTQYF

d_call: TRBD1
j_call: TRBJ2-7
v_call: TRBV29-1
clone_size: NA
cdr3_length: 14
cdr3_nt: TGCAGCGTTGAACTAGGGGACAGGAGGTACGAGCAGTACTTC
cdr3_aa: CSVELGDRRYEQYF

d_call: NA
j_call: TRBJ1-2
v_call: TRBV28
clone_size: once
cdr3_length: 16
cdr3_nt: TGTGCCAGCTGCTCGAGGGCTGCTTCCAATAACTATGGCTACACCTTC
cdr3_aa: CASCSRAASNNYGYTF

d_call: TRBD2
j_call: TRBJ2-3
v_call: TRBV20-1
clone_size: few
cdr3_length: 13
cdr3_nt: TGCAGTGCTACACGGGGGGGAGTAGATACGCAGTATTTT
cdr3_aa: CSATRGGVDTQYF

d_call: NA
j_call: TRBJ1-2
v_call: TRBV29-1
clone_size: NA
cdr3_length: 14
cdr3_nt: TGCAGCGTTGAAGTCGTACGGGGACTCGGTGGCTACACCTTC
cdr3_aa: CSVEVVRGLGGYTF

d_call: TRBD2
j_call: TRBJ2-1
v_call: TRBV30
clone_size: NA
cdr3_length: 16
cdr3_nt: TGCGCCTGGAGTCCTGGAGGGACTAGCGACTATAATGAGCAGTTCTTC
cdr3_aa: CAWSPGGTSDYNEQFF

d_call: TRBD2
j_call: TRBJ2-3
v_call: TRBV20-1
clone_size: NA
cdr3_length: 14
cdr3_nt: TGCAGTGCGTTTCTAGCGGGGGGCGCAGATACGCAGTATTTT
cdr3_aa: CSAFLAGGADTQYF

d_call: TRBD1
j_call: TRBJ1-2
v_call: TRBV12-3/TRBV12-4
clone_size: NA
cdr3_length: 15
cdr3_nt: TGTGCCAGCAGTTTAGCACCTACAGGGGAGCATGGCTACACCTTC
cdr3_aa: CASSLAPTGEHGYTF